This TCR beta chain was observed in a study of shared clonotypes between healthy human individuals. The CDR3 runs to 15 residues. Trimming cost V 0 bases and J 6 bases, with 13 bases left between them. Germline V gene lookup returns CDR1 SGHNT and CDR2 YYREEE (reference sequence). Using ten immunoSEQ deep assay plates, investigators sequenced unsorted PBMC DNA. How the authors handled the data: Junction-only sequences produced by ImmunoSEQ had no quality scores, so filtering differed. Some clones are missing from TCRdb's copy, which holds only in-frame ones; the method was immunoSEQ multiplex PCR. That table furnishes V, J and clone size, whereas the DNA furnished D and trimming. The top ten hold about 12% of the sample, which has some 450,000 clones, roughly 80% seen once. Overall study findings and caveats: Donor clonotype sharing was expected to depend on sequencing depth.

Remarks on this clone: Its specificity is not known.

The donors were all Caucasian adults (living in Nashville, Tennessee). V usage is TRBV5-4 and J usage is TRBJ2-1; D possibly corresponds to TRBD2 (6 bases). The sequenced sample was PBMCs. This sequence was found in a woman aged 40 to 50 in good health. Some clones in this sample may be carry-over from other donors' samples. CDR3 in amino acids: CASSLVGTSSNEQFF. DNA of the CDR3: TGTGCCAGCAGCTTGGTCGGAACTAGCAGCAATGAGCAGTTCTTC.